These 22 T cell receptor beta chains were sequenced from one sample in a study of glioma-infiltrating T cells. The iRepertoire nested amplicon-rescue multiplex PCR amplified TCR alpha and beta CDR3s from RNA. One entry per CDR3 protein results from TCRdb running MiXCR on the multiplex PCR reads. The sample carries approximately 120,000 distinct CDR3 sequences, less than 30% recorded once. The sequenced material came from glioma tissue, nonneoplastic brain tissue, or PBMCs (not recorded which). These receptors originate from a human donor with low-grade glioma or glioblastoma, undergoing nonglioma brain surgery, or in good health (not recorded which).

Many counts were recorded for this clonotype. The chain recombines TRBV20-1 with TRBJ2-1, with 9 bases lining up with TRBD2. Germline V CDR1 and CDR2: DFQATT, SNEGSKA (reference sequence). The CDR3 length is 14 residues. V lost 6 bases to trimming and J lost 0 bases; unmatched junction nucleotides: 3. The CDR3 bases are TGCAGTGCGGTAGCGGGAGTCTCCTACAATGAGCAGTTCTTC. It encodes CSAVAGVSYNEQFF.

A few counts support this clonotype. This chain uses TRBV4-3 with TRBJ1-5; D remains ambiguous. Germline V gene sequence: CDR1 LGHNA, CDR2 YSLEER. This CDR3 spans 15 amino acids. Trimming took off 0 bases at V and 4 bases at J, with 10 bases between the two ends. This CDR3 is CASSQDRTENQPQHF. The CDR3 coding sequence is TGCGCCAGCAGCCAAGATCGAACAGAAAATCAGCCCCAGCATTTT.

The DNA for the CDR3 is TGTGCCAGCACCAAAGTTCGAGCGGAATTAACAGGGAGGGTCGGGGAGCTGTTTTTT. Translated, it gives CASTKVRAELTGRVGELFF. The gene calls are TRBV7-9 and TRBJ2-2; D is possibly TRBD2 (7 bases). The germline gives CDR1 SEHNR, CDR2 FQNEAQ (reference sequence). The CDR3 runs to 19 residues. Trimming left V 7 bases short and J 7 bases short, with 31 bases between.

Worth noting for this clonotype: As the CDR3 is not closed by the conserved phenylalanine or tryptophan, this likely results from a read error. This chain joins TRBV3-1 and TRBJ2-5; the D gene is possibly TRBD2 (5 bases). Trimming removed 4 bases from V and 5 bases from J, with 14 bases in between. Germline loops: CDR1 LGHDT, CDR2 YNNKEL (reference sequence). This CDR3 is built from 14 residues. The CDR3: CASSLREGWETQYS. The DNA for the CDR3 is TGTGCCAGCAGCCTTCGGGAAGGGTGGGAGACCCAGTACTCC.

This clonotype was seen at least ten times. V and J are TRBV20-1 and TRBJ2-1; 14 bases align to TRBD2. The CDR3 spans 18 residues. The junction had 9 bases not matched to a gene; V was cut back by 3 bases and J by 2 bases. The germline CDR1 and CDR2 sequences are DFQATT and SNEGSKA (reference sequence). The CDR3 DNA is TGCAGTGCTAGTCCTCGGACTAGCGGGAGGATCGCCTACAATGAGCAGTTCTTC. This encodes CSASPRTSGRIAYNEQFF.

This clonotype was observed at least ten times. The rearrangement joins TRBV28 to TRBJ1-1; the D gene is possibly TRBD1 (5 bases). The ends were cut back, 8 bases at V and 4 bases at J, with 11 bases in the middle. Germline V gene lookup returns CDR1 MDHEN and CDR2 SYDVKM. The CDR3 has 12 residues. CDR3 sequence: CASRPGGTEAFF. Here the CDR3 DNA reads TGTGCCAGCCGACCCGGGGGCACTGAAGCTTTCTTT.

This clonotype came up a few times. The chain employs TRBV9 and TRBJ2-3; the D is unclear. From germline, CDR1 is SGDLS and CDR2 YYNGEE. This CDR3 region has 15 residues. V shed 0 bases and J shed 4 bases, with 12 bases lying between them. The CDR3 coding sequence is TGTGCCAGCAGCGTAGTGCCCGCGCCCTCAGATACGCAGTATTTT. Protein sequence: CASSVVPAPSDTQYF.

The sample holds many counts of this clonotype. The junction does not match germline at one end; this may be a read error. This chain connects TRBV4-2 to TRBJ2-7, with D possibly TRBD1 on 5 matching bases. In germline, CDR1 is LGHNA, CDR2 YNFKEQ. The CDR3 is made up of 11 amino acids. CDR3 DNA sequence: TGTACCAGCAGCCAAGGGGCCGAGCAGTACTTC. It encodes CTSSQGAEQYF.

This clonotype was picked up many times. The chain combines TRBV7-9 with TRBJ2-2, with 7 bases fitting TRBD1. The junction had 6 bases not matched to a gene; V was cut back by 6 bases and J by 2 bases. This CDR3 region has 15 residues. Germline-derived CDR1 and CDR2 are SEHNR and FQNEAQ (reference sequence). CDR3 bases: TGTGCCAGCAGACCCGGGACAGCCAACACCGGGGAGCTGTTTTTT. Protein sequence: CASRPGTANTGELFF.

A few counts support this clonotype. The CDR3 is CSVSDPNTEAFF. The CDR3 nucleotides read TGCAGCGTTTCGGACCCGAACACTGAAGCTTTCTTT. This sequence joins TRBV29-1 and TRBJ1-1; D remains ambiguous. The CDR3 is made up of 12 amino acids. Germline loops: CDR1 SQVTM, CDR2 ANQGSEA. The V gene lost 5 bases and the J gene lost 1 base, with 8 bases spanning the gap.

There are a few counts of this clonotype. A much larger clone differs from this one at a single base, so this may be a read error. The genes are TRBV7-6 and TRBJ2-3; tentatively, D is TRBD1 or TRBD2 (5 bases each). The CDR3 runs to 14 residues. Germline CDR1 and CDR2: SGHVS and FNYEAQ. CDR3 sequence: CASSLYGTTDAQYF. CDR3 in DNA: TGTGCCAGCAGCTTATACGGGACCACAGATGCGCAGTATTTT.

This clonotype has at least ten counts. This rearrangement joins TRBV5-4 to TRBJ1-4; 7 nucleotides agree with TRBD1. The CDR3 covers 12 residues. V dropped 4 bases and J dropped 13; count of bases not matched to a gene: 7. Germline V gene data show CDR1 as SGHNT and CDR2 as YYREEE (reference sequence). The CDR3, as DNA: TGTGCCAGCAGCAAAACAGGGGAGGGACTGTTTTTT. Amino acids: CASSKTGEGLFF.

The chain is built from TRBV20-1 and TRBJ2-1, with unresolved D. The CDR3 length is 14 residues. Germline assignment: CDR1 DFQATT and CDR2 SNEGSKA (reference sequence). V was cut by 3 bases and J by 8 bases, with 17 bases left in between. Here the CDR3 DNA reads TGCAGTGCTAGGAACGGTCAATCTCTCTATGAGCAGTTCTTC. The encoded protein is CSARNGQSLYEQFF.

This clonotype was counted many times. The chain carries TRBV20-1 and TRBJ1-2, with 7 nucleotides matching TRBD1. CDR1 and CDR2 from the germline V gene are DFQATT and SNEGSKA (reference sequence). The V segment lost 2 bases and the J segment 8 bases; nucleotides outside the gene matches: 14. This CDR3 region has 15 residues. The CDR3 region is CSARLSGQAENGYTF. DNA of the CDR3: TGCAGTGCTAGACTATCCGGACAGGCGGAGAACGGCTACACCTTC.

The gene calls are TRBV4-2 and TRBJ1-2; possible D gene TRBD1, 5 bases. From germline, CDR1 is LGHNA and CDR2 YNFKEQ. CDR3 length equals 15 residues. V dropped 0 bases and J dropped 4 bases, with 12 bases sitting between them. DNA for the CDR3: TGTGCCAGCAGCCAAGACGAACAGGCGGGCTATGGCTACACCTTC. Translated, it gives CASSQDEQAGYGYTF.

In this sample, this clonotype turned up many times. This sequence joins TRBV6-5 and TRBJ2-3, with D possibly TRBD2 on 6 matching bases. This CDR3 has 15 residues. V lost 2 bases and J lost 1, with 10 bases in between. The germline gives CDR1 MNHEY, CDR2 SVGAGI. In nucleotides, the CDR3 is TGTGCCAGCAGTTACAGGGGACTCCGCACAGATACGCAGTATTTT. It encodes CASSYRGLRTDTQYF.

The sample holds many counts of this clonotype. The chain uses TRBV25-1 and TRBJ2-5, with a weak D call TRBD2 (6 bases). V lost 4 bases to trimming and J lost 0 bases, with 21 bases between them. The CDR3 length is 18 residues. Germline V gene data show CDR1 as MGHDK and CDR2 as SYGVNS. In nucleotides, the CDR3 is TGTGCCAGCAGTGTCCCATTTAGCGGAAGGTACGACCAAGAGACCCAGTACTTC. Translation: CASSVPFSGRYDQETQYF.

The genes are TRBV6-1 and TRBJ2-5; possibly TRBD1 for D (7 bases). Germline CDR1 MNHNS, CDR2 SASEGT. V dropped 7 bases and J dropped 5 bases, with 17 bases sitting between them. The CDR3 runs 14 residues. CDR3 nucleotide sequence: TGTGCCAGCACCCAGACAGGGAGGCAGGAGACCCAGTACTTC. This codes for CASTQTGRQETQYF.

At least ten counts were recorded for this clonotype. This chain uses TRBV7-2 with TRBJ2-7; perhaps TRBD1 as D (6 bases). The CDR3 contains 15 residues. V dropped 1 base and J dropped 5 bases, with 15 bases sitting between them. Germline V gene sequence: CDR1 SGHTA, CDR2 FQGNSA. The DNA for the CDR3 is TGTGCCAGCAGCTTAGGGGACGGAGGACAGAACGAGCAGTACTTC. Its protein is CASSLGDGGQNEQYF.

The sample holds many counts of this clonotype. The CDR3 loop is CASSHLGRLNYGYTF. The CDR3 coding sequence is TGTGCCAGCAGCCACTTAGGGCGGCTTAACTATGGCTACACCTTC. The genes are TRBV3-1 and TRBJ1-2, with D unclear. V lost 3 bases and J 1 base, leaving 12 bases between the germline ends. This CDR3 is built from 15 residues. Germline V gene lookup returns CDR1 LGHDT and CDR2 YNNKEL (reference sequence). The variable domain in full, with the rest retrieved from reference TRBV3-1 and TRBJ1-2, is DTAVSQTPKYLVTQMGNDKSIKCEQNLGHDTMYWYKQDSKKFLKIMFSYNNKELIINETVPNRFSPKSPDKAHLNLHINSLELGDSAVYFCASSHLGRLNYGYTFGSGTRLTVV.

The chain joins TRBV11-3 to TRBJ2-3; D unresolved. Trimming cost V 1 base and J 0 bases, with 11 bases left between them. The CDR3 length is 16 residues. Germline values: CDR1 SGHNT, CDR2 YENEEA. Here the CDR3 DNA reads TGTGCCAGCAGCTTAGGTGCTGGACCTAGCACAGATACGCAGTATTTT. Protein sequence: CASSLGAGPSTDTQYF.

This clonotype was counted at least ten times. The rearrangement joins TRBV10-3 to TRBJ1-1, with TRBD1 as a possible D gene (6 bases). V was trimmed by 0 bases and J by 5 bases, leaving 10 bases between them. The CDR3 runs 14 residues. From germline, CDR1 is ENHRY and CDR2 SYGVKD. CDR3 region: CAISESDRYTEAFF. DNA for the CDR3: TGTGCCATCAGTGAGTCTGACAGGTATACTGAAGCTTTCTTT.